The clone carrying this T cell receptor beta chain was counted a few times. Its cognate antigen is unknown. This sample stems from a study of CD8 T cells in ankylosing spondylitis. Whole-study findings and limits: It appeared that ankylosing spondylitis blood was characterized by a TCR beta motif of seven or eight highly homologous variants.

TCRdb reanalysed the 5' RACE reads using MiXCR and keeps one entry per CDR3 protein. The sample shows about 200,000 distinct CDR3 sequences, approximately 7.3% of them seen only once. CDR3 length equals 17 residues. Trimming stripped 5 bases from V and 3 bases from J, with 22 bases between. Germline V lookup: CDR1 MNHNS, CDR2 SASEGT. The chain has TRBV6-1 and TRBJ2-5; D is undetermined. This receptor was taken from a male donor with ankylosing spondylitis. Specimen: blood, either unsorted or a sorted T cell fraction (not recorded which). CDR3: CASSQRGGRVGEETQYF. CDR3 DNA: TGTGCCAGCAGTCAACGCGGCGGCCGAGTTGGTGAAGAGACCCAGTACTTC.